The 18 T cell receptor beta chains below come from one sample, sequenced in a study of T cell changes during pregnancy in multiple sclerosis. Here immunoSEQ multiplex PCR was the method, and the copy in TCRdb shows in-frame clones only, minus some. In the table there are 58,000 or so clones, 80% to 95% of which are singletons. This specimen consisted of peripheral blood, obtained in the first trimester of pregnancy. The source of these receptors is a female donor with multiple sclerosis, enrolled in a pregnancy study.

The chain links TRBV27 to TRBJ2-7; D might be TRBD2 (6 bases). Deletions cut 5 bases from V and 4 bases from J, with 15 bases between. CDR1 and CDR2 from the germline V gene are MNHEY and SMNVEV (reference sequence). The CDR3 covers 14 residues. The CDR3 is CASSLRLEGYEQYF. The CDR3 DNA is TGTGCCAGCAGTCTAAGACTAGAAGGGTACGAGCAGTACTTC.

The chain links TRBV19 to TRBJ2-2; the match to TRBD2 covers 10 bases. The CDR3 contains 14 residues. Germline values: CDR1 LNHDA, CDR2 SQIVND (reference sequence). V gave up 3 bases and J gave up 6 bases; unmatched junction bases: 1. CDR3 DNA sequence: TGTGCCAGTAGTATGCTAGCGGGAGCCGGGGAGCTGTTTTTT. It encodes CASSMLAGAGELFF.

J is TRBJ2-2 and V is TRBV28; D remains ambiguous. V dropped 4 bases and J dropped 1 base, with 4 bases sitting between them. The CDR3 has 13 amino acids. Germline loops: CDR1 MDHEN, CDR2 SYDVKM. DNA of the CDR3: TGTGCCAGCAGTTCGCGGAACACCGGGGAGCTGTTTTTT. This codes for CASSSRNTGELFF.

This chain connects TRBV27 to TRBJ2-7; 9 nucleotides agree with TRBD2. Germline CDR1 and CDR2: MNHEY and SMNVEV (reference sequence). J lost 6 bases, V lost 10 bases, and 13 bases had no gene match. The length of the CDR3 is 14 residues. The CDR3 bases are TGTGCCACCCAGCCGGGACTAGCTCGAGGCGAGCAGTACTTC. The encoded protein is CATQPGLARGEQYF.

V is TRBV7-9 and J is TRBJ1-2; D is uncertain. The CDR3 runs 14 residues. Trimming took 1 base from V and 4 from J, leaving 10 bases between them. Germline loops: CDR1 SEHNR, CDR2 FQNEAQ (reference sequence). The CDR3 reads CASSLGGRIYGYTF. Here the CDR3 DNA reads TGTGCCAGCAGCTTAGGTGGCCGAATCTATGGCTACACCTTC.

The V gene is TRBV2, the J gene TRBJ1-2; TRBD1 agrees at 10 bases. The CDR3 is 15 residues long. J was trimmed by 2 bases and V by 6 bases; bases with no gene match: 6. Germline CDR1 and CDR2: SNHLY and FYNNEI. CDR3 DNA: TGTGCCAGCAGCCCACAGGGACAGGGGAACTATGGCTACACCTTC. It translates to CASSPQGQGNYGYTF.

The V and J genes are TRBV7-2 and TRBJ2-3; TRBD1 might be the D (6 bases). Trimming took 3 bases from V and 5 from J, leaving 12 bases between them. The CDR3 has 14 amino acids. Germline CDR1 is SGHTA and CDR2 is FQGNSA. The CDR3 here is CASSLDSTRDTQYF. The CDR3 DNA reads as TGTGCCAGCAGCTTGGACAGCACACGAGATACGCAGTATTTT.

V gene TRBV9 combines with J gene TRBJ1-1, with 10 bases identical to TRBD1. This CDR3 has 17 residues. Germline V gene sequence: CDR1 SGDLS, CDR2 YYNGEE. V was pared by 0 bases and J by 1 base, with 6 bases of the junction left unmatched. The CDR3 region is CASSVVGQGYKNTEAFF. The CDR3 nucleotides are TGTGCCAGCAGCGTAGTGGGACAGGGGTATAAGAACACTGAAGCTTTCTTT.

This clone was picked up one time. The V gene is TRBV5-1, the J gene TRBJ1-1, with D tentatively TRBD1 (5 bases). V lost 0 bases and J lost 4, with 19 bases in between. The germline V gene encodes CDR1 SGHRS and CDR2 YFSETQ. The CDR3 extends over 17 amino acids. This CDR3 is CASSLVPSGDSPTEAFF. CDR3 coding DNA: TGCGCCAGCAGCTTGGTACCTTCGGGGGATTCACCCACTGAAGCTTTCTTT.

This clone was observed once. This chain joins TRBV27 and TRBJ1-2; no firm D call. V was trimmed by 4 bases and J by 7 bases, leaving 16 bases between them. Germline CDR1 is MNHEY and CDR2 is SMNVEV (reference sequence). The CDR3 consists of 14 residues. The CDR3 DNA reads TGTGCCAGCAGTTACTCCACCCAGAGGTCTGGCTACACCTTC. Translated, it gives CASSYSTQRSGYTF.

The chain is built from TRBV18 and TRBJ1-5; D ambiguous. Trimming removed 0 bases at V and 7 bases at J, with 13 bases between. The germline CDR1 and CDR2 sequences are KGHSH and LQKENI. CDR3 length equals 15 residues. CDR3: CASSPPGTVGQPQHF. DNA of the CDR3: TGTGCCAGCTCACCACCCGGAACCGTCGGGCAGCCCCAGCATTTT.

This clone was detected only once. This chain connects TRBV9 to TRBJ1-1; D not certain. Trimming cost V 0 bases and J 6 bases, with 9 bases left between them. The CDR3 has 13 amino acids. The V gene's germline CDR1 is SGDLS and CDR2 YYNGEE. CDR3 DNA: TGTGCCAGCAGCGTAGTGGCAGGTCCTGAAGCTTTCTTT. Its translation: CASSVVAGPEAFF.

CDR3 in amino acids: CAISEGDRGFGQPQHF. Written as DNA, the CDR3 is TGTGCCATCAGTGAGGGGGACAGGGGGTTTGGTCAGCCCCAGCATTTT. The chain joins TRBV10-3 to TRBJ1-5, with 11 positions matching TRBD1. Trimming cost V 2 bases and J 6 bases; bases outside gene matches: 6. CDR3 length: 16 residues. Germline CDR1 and CDR2: ENHRY and SYGVKD.

The chain has TRBV7-6 and TRBJ1-1; D is unresolved. V was shortened by 2 bases and J by 11 bases, with 15 bases between the two germline ends. This CDR3 is 13 amino acids long. The germline V gene encodes CDR1 SGHVS and CDR2 FNYEAQ. For the CDR3, the DNA is TGTGCCAGCAGCTTAACTCTCGGGAGATCGGCTTTCTTT. It yields the protein CASSLTLGRSAFF.

The chain combines TRBV6-5 with TRBJ2-1; 7 bases fit TRBD1. Germline V gene sequence: CDR1 MNHEY, CDR2 SVGAGI. Trimming cost V 1 base and J 4 bases; bases outside gene matches: 4. CDR3 length: 15 residues. In DNA, the CDR3 is TGTGCCAGCAGTTACTACCGGGACAGATACAATGAGCAGTTCTTC. Residues: CASSYYRDRYNEQFF.

The rearrangement uses TRBV6-4 and TRBJ2-3, with 7 bases aligning to TRBD2. The CDR3 loop spans 15 amino acids. Germline V gives CDR1 MRHNA, CDR2 SNTAGT. J gave up 0 bases and V 4 bases, and 4 bases lay outside the gene matches. This CDR3 reads CASSVSGHSTDTQYF. Written as DNA, the CDR3 is TGTGCCAGCAGTGTTAGCGGGCACAGCACAGATACGCAGTATTTT.

This clone was seen once. V gene TRBV10-3 combines with J gene TRBJ2-5; D not resolved. The V end lost 4 bases, the J end lost 1 base, and 10 bases lay between the germline ends. The CDR3 consists of 14 residues. Germline V lookup: CDR1 ENHRY, CDR2 SYGVKD. In DNA, the CDR3 is TGTGCCATCAGTGCGGCGGAGCGCCAAGAGACCCAGTACTTC. It yields the protein CAISAAERQETQYF.

The J gene is TRBJ2-1, the V gene TRBV19; 10 bases are shared with TRBD2. Per the germline V gene, CDR1 is LNHDA and CDR2 is SQIVND (reference sequence). This CDR3 comprises 15 residues. V lost 2 bases and J lost 7; bases outside the gene matches: 5. The DNA for the CDR3 is TGTGCCAGTAGTATAATAACTAGCGGGAAAAATGAGCAGTTCTTC. This sequence encodes CASSIITSGKNEQFF. Drawing the rest from reference TRBV19 and TRBJ2-1, the complete variable domain is DGGITQSPKYLFRKEGQNVTLSCEQNLNHDAMYWYRQDPGQGLRLIYYSQIVNDFQKGDIAEGYSVSREKKESFPLTVTSAQKNPTAFYLCASSIITSGKNEQFFGPGTRLTVL.